This TCR beta chain was captured by sequencing in a study of T cell responses to AZD1222 COVID-19 vaccine. V lost 6 bases, J lost 0 bases, and 18 bases lay in between. CDR1 is SGHVS, CDR2 FNYEAQ, per germline. The CDR3 has 17 residues. TCRdb's copy holds only in-frame clones and misses some; the assay was immunoSEQ multiplex PCR. The sample shows 150,000 or so clones, 75% to 95% of them seen only once. Turning to this clone: Its specificity is unknown.

Whole-study findings and limits: The peak T cell response came first, and repertoires were sampled only after it. Just a handful of people given AZD1222 tested seropositive at baseline. There were mostly white British donors and more females than males, and clonal diversity was possibly underestimated.

The source was peripheral blood, collected on day 0 of MenACWY control vaccination. This chain links TRBV7-6 with TRBJ1-3; D is uncertain. The origin of this receptor is an adult in good health. CDR3 loop: CASSLTSQVSSGNTIYF. As DNA, the CDR3 is TGTGCCAGCAGTTTAACGAGCCAGGTTAGCTCTGGAAACACCATATATTTT.